The source of this TCR beta chain is a study of blood T cell repertoires in COVID-19. Across the study: Both acute and convalescent COVID-19 samples were obtained from the United States, Italy and Spain. Sources were T cells, B-cell-depleted T cells, or PBMCs; the material itself was cDNA or gDNA.

Original analysis: Reference gene primer amplification in the assay estimated nucleated cell counts. Profiled with immunoSEQ multiplex PCR; TCRdb holds only in-frame clones, not every one. V and J calls and clone size are given by that table; D and trimming were obtained from the DNA. This repertoire shows roughly 180,000 clones, 70% to 80% found once; its top ten account for about 7.8%. Looked up from germline, CDR1 is SGHAT and CDR2 is FQNNGV. V dropped 6 bases and J dropped 3 bases, with 18 bases sitting between them. CDR3 size: 15 residues. This sequence joins TRBV11-2 and TRBJ2-7, with TRBD1 as a possible D gene (5 bases). This sequence originates from a woman in her sixties with COVID-19, enrolled during active disease. The sample taken for sequencing was peripheral blood. The CDR3 DNA follows: TGTGCCAGCAGGCGATGGGGCAGTGACAACTACGAGCAGTACTTC. Its translation is CASRRWGSDNYEQYF. Complete variable domain (other parts from reference TRBV11-2 and TRBJ2-7): EAGVAQSPRYKIIEKRQSVAFWCNPISGHATLYWYQQILGQGPKLLIQFQNNGVVDDSQLPKDRFSAERLKGVDSTLKIQPAKLEDSAVYLCASRRWGSDNYEQYFGPGTRLTVT.